The 11 T cell receptor beta chains given below trace back to one sample, sequenced in a study of cytomegalovirus exposure and HLA in healthy donors (TCRdb year 2017). Library creation used the immunoSEQ multiplex PCR assay. For the multiplex PCR, a mixture combining 60 forward primers for TCR Vbeta segments and 13 reverse primers for TCR Jbeta segments was used. Not all clones reach the TCRdb copy of this immuneACCESS table, which keeps in-frame sequences only. Checked studies attribute under half of the gap to unresolved V genes and leave the rest unexplained. Across this sample there are about 93,000 clones, with around 78% seen only once. The ten most abundant clones make up 0.57% of the sample. The sample consisted of PBMCs. The receptors were gathered from a young man in good health and CMV-seronegative.

This clone was detected once. The V and J genes are TRBV7-2 and TRBJ2-7; TRBD1 might be the D (5 bases). Trimming pared 2 bases from V and 0 bases from J, leaving 11 bases between. CDR3 length: 15 residues. CDR1 SGHTA and CDR2 FQGNSA come from the germline V gene. In DNA form, the CDR3 reads TGTGCCAGCAGCTTAAGTTGGGGCACCTCCTACGAGCAGTACTTC. Amino acid sequence: CASSLSWGTSYEQYF.

The chain uses TRBV18 and TRBJ2-7; a weak D match, TRBD1 (6 bases). The CDR3 contains 16 residues. In germline, CDR1 is KGHSH, CDR2 LQKENI. The ends were cut back, 3 bases at V and 5 bases at J, with 20 bases in the middle. The DNA of the CDR3 is TGTGCCAGCTCACCGGGGTTAGTAACAGGGTTCGACGAGCAGTACTTC. Translating it yields CASSPGLVTGFDEQYF.

This clone was detected only a few times. This chain connects TRBV5-4 to TRBJ1-1, with a possible D match to TRBD1 (5 bases). Germline assignment: CDR1 SGHNT and CDR2 YYREEE (reference sequence). Trimming took 7 bases from V and 7 from J, leaving 20 bases between them. The CDR3 is made up of 14 amino acids. The CDR3 region is CASGPSPGSNEAFF. In nucleotides, the CDR3 is TGTGCCAGCGGACCCTCCCCAGGGTCTAATGAAGCTTTCTTT.

The genes are TRBV7-9 and TRBJ2-1; 7 positions match TRBD1. Germline V gene sequence: CDR1 SEHNR, CDR2 FQNEAQ (reference sequence). This CDR3 is built from 14 residues. V lost 3 bases to trimming and J lost 9 bases; unmatched junction nucleotides: 8. The CDR3 sequence is CASSFRTGRGEQFF. CDR3 coding DNA: TGTGCCAGCAGCTTCCGGACAGGACGGGGTGAGCAGTTCTTC.

The V gene is TRBV29-1, the J gene TRBJ2-1, with TRBD1 matching over 7 bases. Per the germline V gene, CDR1 is SQVTM and CDR2 is ANQGSEA. Trimming at V came to 6 bases and at J to 0 bases, leaving 8 bases not matched to a gene. The CDR3 runs to 15 residues. CDR3 nucleotides: TGCAGCGTCCTCGGGACAGAAAGCTCCTACAATGAGCAGTTCTTC. Protein product: CSVLGTESSYNEQFF.

The CDR3 here is CASSHLSGGGADTQYF. As DNA, the CDR3 is TGCGCCAGCAGCCACCTCAGCGGGGGAGGGGCAGATACGCAGTATTTT. The gene calls are TRBV4-1 and TRBJ2-3; 8 bases align to TRBD2. The CDR3 is 16 amino acids. With 3 bases clipped from V and 4 bases from J, the junction kept 9 bases outside the gene matches. The germline V gene encodes CDR1 MGHRA and CDR2 YSYEKL.

As DNA, the CDR3 is TGTGCCAGCAGCGGGGACTGGAATTACGAGCAGTACTTC. This translates into CASSGDWNYEQYF. The chain links TRBV9 to TRBJ2-7; tentative D call: TRBD2 (6 bases). CDR1 is SGDLS and CDR2 is YYNGEE in the germline V gene. CDR3 length: 13 amino acids. V lost 3 bases and J lost 4, with 11 bases in between.

A few counts support this clone. This rearrangement joins TRBV6-6 to TRBJ2-1, with D possibly matching TRBD2 (5 bases). Trimming shortened V by 2 bases and J by 10 bases, and 15 bases separated the two germline ends. The CDR3 is made up of 14 amino acids. Germline assignment: CDR1 MNHNY and CDR2 SVGAGI (reference sequence). The CDR3 protein is CASSYPAGVGEQFF. CDR3 nucleotide sequence: TGTGCCAGCAGTTACCCCGCCGGGGTTGGGGAGCAGTTCTTC.

This clone is a singleton in its sample. V is TRBV27 and J is TRBJ2-2; D call uncertain. V was trimmed by 8 bases and J by 1 base, leaving 23 bases between them. The CDR3 loop spans 18 amino acids. Germline-derived CDR1 and CDR2 are MNHEY and SMNVEV (reference sequence). The CDR3 region is CASLPQFVARLNTGELFF. The DNA of the CDR3 is TGTGCCAGCCTCCCACAATTTGTGGCCAGACTGAACACCGGGGAGCTGTTTTTT.

The chain joins TRBV7-9 to TRBJ2-3; TRBD2 matches at 11 bases. CDR1 is SEHNR and CDR2 is FQNEAQ in the germline V gene (reference sequence). CDR3 length: 15 amino acids. The V and J ends lost 3 bases and 1 base, in that order; junction bases with no gene match: 0. This CDR3 is CASSLTSGGTDTQYF. DNA for the CDR3: TGTGCCAGCAGCTTGACTAGCGGGGGCACAGATACGCAGTATTTT.

This sequence joins TRBV28 and TRBJ1-1, with D maybe TRBD1 (5 bases). The ends were cut back, 2 bases at V and 0 bases at J, with 7 bases in the middle. This CDR3 has 14 amino acids. Germline assignment: CDR1 MDHEN and CDR2 SYDVKM. CDR3 sequence reads: CASSLGQLNTEAFF. In DNA form, the CDR3 reads TGTGCCAGCAGTTTAGGACAACTGAACACTGAAGCTTTCTTT. Combining the CDR3 with reference TRBV28 and TRBJ1-1 gives the whole variable domain DVKVTQSSRYLVKRTGEKVFLECVQDMDHENMFWYRQDPGLGLRLIYFSYDVKMKEKGDIPEGYSVSREKKERFSLILESASTNQTSMYLCASSLGQLNTEAFFGQGTRLTVV.